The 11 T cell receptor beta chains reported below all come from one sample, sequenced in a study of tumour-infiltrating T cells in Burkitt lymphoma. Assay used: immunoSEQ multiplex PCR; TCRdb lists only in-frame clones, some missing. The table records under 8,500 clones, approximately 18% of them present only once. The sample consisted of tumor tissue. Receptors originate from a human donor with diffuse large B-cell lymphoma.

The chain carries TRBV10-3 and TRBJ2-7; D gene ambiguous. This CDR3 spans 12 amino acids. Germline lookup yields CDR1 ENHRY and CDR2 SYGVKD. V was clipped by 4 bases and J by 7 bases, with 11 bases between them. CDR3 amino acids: CAISAGPGEQYF. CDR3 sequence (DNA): TGTGCCATCAGTGCGGGCCCTGGGGAGCAGTACTTC.

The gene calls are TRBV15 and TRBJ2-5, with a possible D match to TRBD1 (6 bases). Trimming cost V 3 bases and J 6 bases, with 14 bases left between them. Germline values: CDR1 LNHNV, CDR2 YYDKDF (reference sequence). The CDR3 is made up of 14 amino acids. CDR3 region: CATSSFTGLKTQYF. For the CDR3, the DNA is TGTGCCACCAGCAGTTTTACAGGGCTGAAGACCCAGTACTTC.

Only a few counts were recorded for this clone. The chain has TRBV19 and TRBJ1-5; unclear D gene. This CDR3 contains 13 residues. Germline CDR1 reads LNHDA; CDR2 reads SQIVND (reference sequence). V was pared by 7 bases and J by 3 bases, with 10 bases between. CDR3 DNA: TGTGCCAGTACCCCGGGGTTCAATCAGCCCCAGCATTTT. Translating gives CASTPGFNQPQHF. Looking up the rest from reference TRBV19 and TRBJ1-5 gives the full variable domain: DGGITQSPKYLFRKEGQNVTLSCEQNLNHDAMYWYRQDPGQGLRLIYYSQIVNDFQKGDIAEGYSVSREKKESFPLTVTSAQKNPTAFYLCASTPGFNQPQHFGDGTRLSIL.

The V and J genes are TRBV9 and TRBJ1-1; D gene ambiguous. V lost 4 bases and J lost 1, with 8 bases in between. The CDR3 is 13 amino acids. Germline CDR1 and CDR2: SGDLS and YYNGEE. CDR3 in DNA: TGTGCCAGCAGCCACACAGCGAACACTGAAGCTTTCTTT. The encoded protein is CASSHTANTEAFF. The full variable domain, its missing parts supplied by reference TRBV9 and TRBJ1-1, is DSGVTQTPKHLITATGQRVTLRCSPRSGDLSVYWYQQSLDQGLQFLIQYYNGEERAKGNILERFSAQQFPDLHSELNLSSLELGDSALYFCASSHTANTEAFFGQGTRLTVV.

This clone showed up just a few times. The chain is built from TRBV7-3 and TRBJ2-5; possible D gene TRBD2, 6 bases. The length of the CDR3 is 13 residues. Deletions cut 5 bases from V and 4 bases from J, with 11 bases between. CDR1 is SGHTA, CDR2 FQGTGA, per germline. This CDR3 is CASSTDYSETQYF. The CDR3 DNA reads TGTGCCAGCAGCACGGACTATTCAGAGACCCAGTACTTC.

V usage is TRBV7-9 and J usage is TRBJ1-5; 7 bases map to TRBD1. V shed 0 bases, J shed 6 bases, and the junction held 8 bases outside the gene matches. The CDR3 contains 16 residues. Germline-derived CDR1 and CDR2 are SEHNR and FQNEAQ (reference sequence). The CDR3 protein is CASSLALGGIGQPQHF. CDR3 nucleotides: TGTGCCAGCAGCTTAGCTCTAGGGGGCATCGGTCAGCCCCAGCATTTT. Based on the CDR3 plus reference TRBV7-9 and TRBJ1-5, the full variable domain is DTGVSQNPRHKITKRGQNVTFRCDPISEHNRLYWYRQTLGQGPEFLTYFQNEAQLEKSRLLSDRFSAERPKGSFSTLEIQRTEQGDSAMYLCASSLALGGIGQPQHFGDGTRLSIL.

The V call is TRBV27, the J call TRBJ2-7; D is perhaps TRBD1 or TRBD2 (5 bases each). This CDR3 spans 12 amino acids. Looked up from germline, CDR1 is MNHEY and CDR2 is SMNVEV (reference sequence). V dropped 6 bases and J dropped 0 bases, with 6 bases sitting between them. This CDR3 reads CASRGTSYEQYF. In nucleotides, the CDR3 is TGTGCCAGCAGGGGGACCTCCTACGAGCAGTACTTC.

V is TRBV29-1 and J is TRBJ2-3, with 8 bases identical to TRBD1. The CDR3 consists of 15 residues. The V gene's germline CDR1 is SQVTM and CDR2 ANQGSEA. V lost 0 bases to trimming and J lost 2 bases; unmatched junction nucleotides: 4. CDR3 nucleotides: TGCAGCGTTGAAGATCGGGACAGGCCCACAGATACGCAGTATTTT. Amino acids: CSVEDRDRPTDTQYF.

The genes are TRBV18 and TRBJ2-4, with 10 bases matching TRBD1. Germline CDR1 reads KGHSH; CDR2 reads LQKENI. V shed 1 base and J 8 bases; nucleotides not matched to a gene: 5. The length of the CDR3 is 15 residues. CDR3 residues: CASSPQTGGADIQYF. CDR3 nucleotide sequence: TGTGCCAGCTCACCACAGACAGGGGGCGCGGACATTCAGTACTTC.

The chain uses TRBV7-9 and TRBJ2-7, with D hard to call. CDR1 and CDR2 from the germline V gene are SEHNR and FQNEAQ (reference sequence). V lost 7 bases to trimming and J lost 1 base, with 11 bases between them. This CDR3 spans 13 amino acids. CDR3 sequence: CASIGSDSYEQYF. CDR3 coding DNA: TGTGCCAGCATCGGGTCTGATTCCTACGAGCAGTACTTC. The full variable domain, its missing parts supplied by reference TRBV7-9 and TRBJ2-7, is DTGVSQNPRHKITKRGQNVTFRCDPISEHNRLYWYRQTLGQGPEFLTYFQNEAQLEKSRLLSDRFSAERPKGSFSTLEIQRTEQGDSAMYLCASIGSDSYEQYFGPGTRLTVT.

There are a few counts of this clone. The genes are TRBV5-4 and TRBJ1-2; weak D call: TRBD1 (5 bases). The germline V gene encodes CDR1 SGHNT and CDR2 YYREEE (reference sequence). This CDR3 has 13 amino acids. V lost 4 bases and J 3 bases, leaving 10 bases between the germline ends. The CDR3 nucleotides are TGTGCCAGCAGCGGCAGGACATACTATGGCTACACCTTC. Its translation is CASSGRTYYGYTF.